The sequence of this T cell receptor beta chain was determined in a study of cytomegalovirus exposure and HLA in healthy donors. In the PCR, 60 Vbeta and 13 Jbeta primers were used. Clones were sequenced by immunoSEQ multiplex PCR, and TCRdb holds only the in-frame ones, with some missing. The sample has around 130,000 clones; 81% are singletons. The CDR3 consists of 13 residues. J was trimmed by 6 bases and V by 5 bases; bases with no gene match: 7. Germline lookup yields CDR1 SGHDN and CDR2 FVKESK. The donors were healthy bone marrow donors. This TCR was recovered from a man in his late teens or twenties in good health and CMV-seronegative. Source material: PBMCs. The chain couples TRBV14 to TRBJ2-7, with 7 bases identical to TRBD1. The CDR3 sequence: CASSGRGLPEQYF. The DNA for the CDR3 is TGTGCCAGCAGCGGCAGGGGGTTACCCGAGCAGTACTTC.